Sequencing of this T cell receptor beta chain was carried out in a study of early T cells in non-severe SARS-CoV-2 infection. Germline lookup yields CDR1 SEHNR and CDR2 FQNEAQ (reference sequence). The CDR3 is made up of 14 amino acids. Separate cDNA molecules each had unique molecular identifiers attached to them. TCRdb recomputed calls from the 5' RACE reads with MiXCR, one row per CDR3 protein. The sample has around 50,000 distinct CDR3 sequences, 7% to 10% seen once. This clonotype was counted a single time. Being one base from a much bigger clone, this may be a read error. Sequencing was carried out using whole blood. The J gene is TRBJ2-7, the V gene TRBV7-9, with D perhaps matching TRBD1 or TRBD2 (6 bases each). The receptor was derived from an adult who was a healthcare worker with PCR-confirmed SARS-CoV-2 infection or an uninfected control (not recorded which). The CDR3 loop is CVSSFAGTGNEQYF. The DNA for the CDR3 is TGTGTCAGCAGCTTCGCGGGAACAGGGAACGAGCAGTACTTC.